This is a list of T cell receptor beta chains from one sample in a study of shared clonotypes between healthy human individuals. TCRdb keeps only in-frame clones here, not all; method: immunoSEQ multiplex PCR. The sample lists a few hundred thousand clones; roughly 87% were seen once. The sequenced material came from memory CD8+ T cells sorted from blood. Receptors were obtained from a man aged 18 to 35 in good health. CDR3s include the opening cysteine and the closing phenylalanine or tryptophan. The D gene is left open where the match is weak. Part of the rows lack a size; the others show once, few, many or a class for expanded clones.

d_call: .
v_call: TRBV11-2
j_call: TRBJ2-7
clone_size: .
cdr3_nt: TGTGCCAGCAGCTTAGAGGCAGGGGACTACGAGCAGTACTTC
cdr3_aa: CASSLEAGDYEQYF

d_call: .
v_call: TRBV27
j_call: TRBJ2-3
clone_size: .
cdr3_nt: TGTGCCAGCAGCCCCGGGACTGAGGGCACAGATACGCAGTATTTT
cdr3_aa: CASSPGTEGTDTQYF

d_call: .
v_call: TRBV7-3
j_call: TRBJ2-2
clone_size: .
cdr3_nt: TGTGCCAGCAGCTCGAGGGGAGGAACCGGGGAGCTGTTTTTT
cdr3_aa: CASSSRGGTGELFF

d_call: TRBD1
v_call: TRBV27
j_call: TRBJ2-3
clone_size: .
cdr3_nt: TGTGCCAGCAGCACAGGGGTCGATACGCAGTATTTT
cdr3_aa: CASSTGVDTQYF

d_call: TRBD2
v_call: TRBV5-6
j_call: TRBJ2-1
clone_size: .
cdr3_nt: TGTGCCAGCAGCCGTTACGATAGCGGGGGGGCCTCTGAGCAGTTCTTC
cdr3_aa: CASSRYDSGGASEQFF

d_call: TRBD1
v_call: TRBV10-1
j_call: TRBJ1-6
clone_size: few
cdr3_nt: TGCGCCAGCAGTCCAGGGGGAAGTAATTCACCCCTCCACTTT
cdr3_aa: CASSPGGSNSPLHF

d_call: .
v_call: TRBV4-2
j_call: TRBJ1-5
clone_size: .
cdr3_nt: TGTGCCAGCGGAAGGGGGACACACCCTTATAATCAGCCCCAGCATTTT
cdr3_aa: CASGRGTHPYNQPQHF

d_call: .
v_call: TRBV27
j_call: TRBJ1-5
clone_size: .
cdr3_nt: TGTGCCAGCACCACCTCCTCGGGGGGGCCCCAGCATTTT
cdr3_aa: CASTTSSGGPQHF

d_call: TRBD1
v_call: TRBV7-9
j_call: TRBJ1-1
clone_size: .
cdr3_nt: TGTGCCAGCAGCTTGGGACAGGGGTACACTGAAGCTTTCTTT
cdr3_aa: CASSLGQGYTEAFF

d_call: .
v_call: TRBV7-9
j_call: TRBJ1-2
clone_size: .
cdr3_nt: TGTGCCAGCTCTACATCCTTAGGAAACTATGGCTACACCTTC
cdr3_aa: CASSTSLGNYGYTF

d_call: TRBD1
v_call: TRBV27
j_call: TRBJ2-7
clone_size: .
cdr3_nt: TGTGCCAGCAGCCCCACGCTCGGACAGGGGTCGTACGAGCAGTACTTC
cdr3_aa: CASSPTLGQGSYEQYF

d_call: .
v_call: TRBV28
j_call: TRBJ2-7
clone_size: .
cdr3_nt: TGTGCCAGCAGTTTGAAGGCAGGGTATACCTACGAGCAGTACTTC
cdr3_aa: CASSLKAGYTYEQYF

d_call: TRBD2
v_call: TRBV7-2
j_call: TRBJ2-3
clone_size: .
cdr3_nt: TGTGCCAGCAGCTCGGGACTAGCGGGAGGGAGTTCAGATACGCAGTATTTT
cdr3_aa: CASSSGLAGGSSDTQYF

d_call: TRBD2
v_call: TRBV19
j_call: TRBJ2-3
clone_size: .
cdr3_nt: TGTGCCAGTAGTAAACTAGCGGCCACAGATACGCAGTATTTT
cdr3_aa: CASSKLAATDTQYF

d_call: .
v_call: TRBV28
j_call: TRBJ2-5
clone_size: .
cdr3_nt: TGTGCCAGCAGTTTCTTTTTTGGACTGGGAGAGACCCAGTACTTC
cdr3_aa: CASSFFFGLGETQYF

d_call: .
v_call: TRBV10-3
j_call: TRBJ2-5
clone_size: .
cdr3_nt: TGTGCCATCAGTACCGGGACTCGGGAGACCCAGTACTTC
cdr3_aa: CAISTGTRETQYF

d_call: TRBD1
v_call: TRBV6-1
j_call: TRBJ2-7
clone_size: once
cdr3_nt: TGTGCCAGCGCCCTACTCCGGGACAGGGCCGGCGAGCAGTACTTC
cdr3_aa: CASALLRDRAGEQYF

d_call: TRBD1
v_call: TRBV5-1
j_call: TRBJ2-7
clone_size: .
cdr3_nt: TGCGCCAGCAGCCCGTCGAGGGGGACAGGGGACTACGAGCAGTACTTC
cdr3_aa: CASSPSRGTGDYEQYF

d_call: .
v_call: TRBV6-1
j_call: TRBJ1-1
clone_size: .
cdr3_nt: TGTGCCAGCAGTGAGCCCGGGTGGGAGCCTGAAGCTTTCTTT
cdr3_aa: CASSEPGWEPEAFF

d_call: .
v_call: TRBV7-7
j_call: TRBJ2-5
clone_size: few
cdr3_nt: TGTGCTAGCAGCTTAGCCCCGGGGGAGACCCAGTACTTC
cdr3_aa: CASSLAPGETQYF

d_call: .
v_call: TRBV5-1
j_call: TRBJ1-2
clone_size: .
cdr3_nt: TGCGCCAGCAGCTTGTATCCGAGGGTCTATGGCTACACCTTC
cdr3_aa: CASSLYPRVYGYTF

d_call: .
v_call: TRBV19
j_call: TRBJ1-1
clone_size: .
cdr3_nt: TGTGCCAGTAGTTTGGACCGGTACACTGAAGCTTTCTTT
cdr3_aa: CASSLDRYTEAFF

d_call: TRBD1
v_call: TRBV5-7
j_call: TRBJ2-7
clone_size: .
cdr3_nt: TGTGCCAGCAGTAACCGGGACAGTTACGAGCAGTACTTC
cdr3_aa: CASSNRDSYEQYF

d_call: .
v_call: TRBV5-6
j_call: TRBJ1-1
clone_size: .
cdr3_nt: TGTGCCAGCAGCTTGGGGGACACAGAAGCTTTCTTT
cdr3_aa: CASSLGDTEAFF

d_call: .
v_call: TRBV11-2
j_call: TRBJ2-7
clone_size: few
cdr3_nt: TGTGCCAGCAGCTTAGCGCACGAGCAGTACTTC
cdr3_aa: CASSLAHEQYF

d_call: .
v_call: TRBV5-6
j_call: TRBJ2-7
clone_size: once
cdr3_nt: TGTGCCAGCAGCCTCAGGGGAATAGACGAGCAGTACTTC
cdr3_aa: CASSLRGIDEQYF

d_call: .
v_call: TRBV10-1
j_call: TRBJ2-3
clone_size: .
cdr3_nt: TGCGCCACCTCCCCAACAGGGCTAGGCCCAGATACGCAGTATTTT
cdr3_aa: CATSPTGLGPDTQYF

d_call: .
v_call: TRBV2
j_call: TRBJ2-2
clone_size: .
cdr3_nt: TGTGCCAGCAGTGAGCTTCCCGGGGAGCTGTTTTTT
cdr3_aa: CASSELPGELFF

d_call: .
v_call: TRBV27
j_call: TRBJ2-1
clone_size: once
cdr3_nt: TGTGCCAGCAGTTTTTTCCCACAGGACTACAATGAGCAGTTCTTC
cdr3_aa: CASSFFPQDYNEQFF

d_call: TRBD1
v_call: TRBV28
j_call: TRBJ1-4
clone_size: .
cdr3_nt: TGTGCCAGCAGTTTTTATAGGGGACAGTCCGTGGAAAAACTGTTTTTT
cdr3_aa: CASSFYRGQSVEKLFF

d_call: .
v_call: TRBV10-3
j_call: TRBJ2-3
clone_size: .
cdr3_nt: TGTGCCATCAGTGCCCCGGGAAGCACAGATACGCAGTATTTT
cdr3_aa: CAISAPGSTDTQYF

d_call: TRBD2
v_call: TRBV5-1
j_call: TRBJ2-7
clone_size: .
cdr3_nt: TGCGCCAGCAGCTACCAGCGGGAGGCAGACGAGCAGTACTTC
cdr3_aa: CASSYQREADEQYF

d_call: TRBD2
v_call: TRBV14
j_call: TRBJ2-2
clone_size: .
cdr3_nt: TGTGCCAGCAGCCAAGAAGGAACTAGCGGGATGTTCACCGGGGAGCTGTTTTTT
cdr3_aa: CASSQEGTSGMFTGELFF

d_call: .
v_call: TRBV4-3
j_call: TRBJ2-1
clone_size: .
cdr3_nt: TGCGCCAGCAGCCAAGCTACAGGGAGAGGAGACAATGAGCAGTTCTTC
cdr3_aa: CASSQATGRGDNEQFF

d_call: TRBD2
v_call: TRBV6-5
j_call: TRBJ2-1
clone_size: .
cdr3_nt: TGTGCCAGCAGTTACTTGGCGGGGGGGTACAATGAGCAGTTCTTC
cdr3_aa: CASSYLAGGYNEQFF

d_call: .
v_call: TRBV5-4
j_call: TRBJ1-2
clone_size: .
cdr3_nt: TGTGCCAGCAGCGCCCCGGAGGGTCCTAACTATGGCTACACCTTC
cdr3_aa: CASSAPEGPNYGYTF

d_call: TRBD1
v_call: TRBV29-1
j_call: TRBJ1-2
clone_size: once
cdr3_nt: TGCAGCGGGACAGGGGGGACTAACTATGGCTACACCTTC
cdr3_aa: CSGTGGTNYGYTF

d_call: .
v_call: TRBV6-7
j_call: TRBJ1-6
clone_size: .
cdr3_nt: TGTGCCAGCAGTTACTCGAGGCAGGGTCAGCATTCACCCCTCCACTTT
cdr3_aa: CASSYSRQGQHSPLHF

d_call: .
v_call: TRBV27
j_call: TRBJ2-2
clone_size: .
cdr3_nt: TGTGCCAGCAGTCTAATCTCCCGGGACCCGAACACCGGGGAGCTGTTTTTT
cdr3_aa: CASSLISRDPNTGELFF

d_call: .
v_call: TRBV27
j_call: TRBJ2-7
clone_size: .
cdr3_nt: TGTGCCAGCAGTTTATCCCCAGGGGGGGCGGGCGAGCAGTACTTC
cdr3_aa: CASSLSPGGAGEQYF

d_call: .
v_call: TRBV13
j_call: TRBJ2-7
clone_size: .
cdr3_nt: TGTGCCAGCAGCTTTTGGGGCGAAGACGAGCAGTACTTC
cdr3_aa: CASSFWGEDEQYF